This TCR beta chain was sequenced in a study of metastatic and nonmetastatic thyroid tumors. Study details: A comparison of repertoires was made across blood and tumor or nodule tissue from malignant and benign thyroid patients.

Findings and limits, study-wide: As reported, TCR beta diversity in blood and tumor was significantly higher in malignant thyroid tumors than in benign nodules.

Many counts were recorded for this clone. As yet, its antigen is unknown. Thyroid surgery had not been preceded by any treatment in any patient. Authors' methods: For papillary thyroid cancer, a distant-metastasis classifier was constructed from CDR3 differences observed across clinicopathological groups. TCRdb reanalyzed the PCR reads with MiXCR. Clone size and V and J calls follow TCRdb, not the original study. Among fewer than 20,000 clones listed, approximately 29% were seen once. This TCR was recovered from a male donor with papillary thyroid cancer or a benign thyroid nodule (not recorded which). Some clones in this sample may be carry-over from other donors' samples. Specimen: tumor tissue.

In nucleotides, the CDR3 is TGCAGCGTTGGAGAGACAGGGAGCCAGCCCCAGCATTTT. Amino acid sequence: CSVGETGSQPQHF. The chain links TRBV29-1 to TRBJ1-5, with 7 nucleotides matching TRBD1. The V and J ends lost 4 bases and 7 bases, in that order; junction bases with no gene match: 7. The CDR3 runs 13 residues. Germline CDR1 SQVTM, CDR2 ANQGSEA. Together with reference TRBV29-1 and TRBJ1-5, the CDR3 gives the full variable domain: SAVISQKPSRDICQRGTSLTIQCQVDSQVTMMFWYRQQPGQSLTLIATANQGSEATYESGFVIDKFPISRPNLTFSTLTVSNMSPEDSSIYLCSVGETGSQPQHFGDGTRLSIL.